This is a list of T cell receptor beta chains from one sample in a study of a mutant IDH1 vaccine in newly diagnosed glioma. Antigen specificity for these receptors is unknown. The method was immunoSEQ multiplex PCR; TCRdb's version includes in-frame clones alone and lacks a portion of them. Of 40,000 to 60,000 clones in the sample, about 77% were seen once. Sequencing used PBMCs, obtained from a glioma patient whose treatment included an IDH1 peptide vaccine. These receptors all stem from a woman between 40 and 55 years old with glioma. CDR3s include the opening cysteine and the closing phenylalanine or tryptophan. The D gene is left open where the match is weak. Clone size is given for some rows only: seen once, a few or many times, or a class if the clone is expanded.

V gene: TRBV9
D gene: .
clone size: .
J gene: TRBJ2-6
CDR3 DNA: TGTGCCAGCAGCCCTCACCCGGGCCCTGGGGCCAACGTCCTGACTTTC
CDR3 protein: CASSPHPGPGANVLTF

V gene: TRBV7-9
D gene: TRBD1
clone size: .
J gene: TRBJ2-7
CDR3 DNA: TGTGCCAGCACCCCTAACGGACAGGGGGCGGGCGAGCAGTACTTC
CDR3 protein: CASTPNGQGAGEQYF

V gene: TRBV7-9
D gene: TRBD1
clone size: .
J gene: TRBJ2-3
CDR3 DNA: TGTGCCAGCAGCTCCTACAGGGGGCTCAGGACAGATACGCAGTATTTT
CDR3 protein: CASSSYRGLRTDTQYF

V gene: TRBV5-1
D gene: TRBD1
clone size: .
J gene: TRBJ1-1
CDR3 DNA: TGCGCCAGCAGCTTATGGGGGACAGGGGGAACTGAAGCTTTCTTT
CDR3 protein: CASSLWGTGGTEAFF

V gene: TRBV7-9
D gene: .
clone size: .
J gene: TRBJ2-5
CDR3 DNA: TGTGCCAGCAGCTCCTGGGGGTCCCAAGAGACCCAGTACTTC
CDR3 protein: CASSSWGSQETQYF

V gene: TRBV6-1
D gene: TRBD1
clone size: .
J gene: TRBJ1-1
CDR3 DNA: TGTGCCAGCAACACAGGGGTAGGGACTGAAGCTTTCTTT
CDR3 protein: CASNTGVGTEAFF

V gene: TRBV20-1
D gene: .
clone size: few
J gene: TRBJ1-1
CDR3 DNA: TGCAGTTCGGGACGGGACACTGAAGCTTTCTTT
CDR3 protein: CSSGRDTEAFF

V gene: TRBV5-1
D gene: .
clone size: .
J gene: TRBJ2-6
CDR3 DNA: TGCGCCAGCACCCCCTCGACTTCCGGGGCCAACGTCCTGACTTTC
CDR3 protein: CASTPSTSGANVLTF

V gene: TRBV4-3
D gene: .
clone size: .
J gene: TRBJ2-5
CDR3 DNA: TGCGCCAGCAGCCAACAGGGTGGGGGCCAAGAGACCCAGTACTTC
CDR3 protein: CASSQQGGGQETQYF

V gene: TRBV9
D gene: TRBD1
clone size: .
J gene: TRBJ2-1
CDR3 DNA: TGTGCCAGCAGCCCCGACAGGGGTAATGAGCAGTTCTTC
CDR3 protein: CASSPDRGNEQFF

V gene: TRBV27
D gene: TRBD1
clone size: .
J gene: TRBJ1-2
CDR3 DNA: TGTGCCAGCAGTTGGAGCGGGACAGGGTCCTATGGCTACACCTTC
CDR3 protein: CASSWSGTGSYGYTF

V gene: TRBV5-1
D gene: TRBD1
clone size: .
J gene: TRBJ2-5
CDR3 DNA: TGCGCCAGCAGCTTGGGACAGGGGGGGCCACAAGAGACCCAGTACTTC
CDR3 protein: CASSLGQGGPQETQYF

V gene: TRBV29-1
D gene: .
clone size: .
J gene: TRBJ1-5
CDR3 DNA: TGCAGCGCCTCGACGGGGCGCGGCAATCAGCCCCAGCATTTT
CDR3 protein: CSASTGRGNQPQHF

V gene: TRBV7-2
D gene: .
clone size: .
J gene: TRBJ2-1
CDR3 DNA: TGTGCCAGCAGCTTACCCGGTGAGCAGTTCTTC
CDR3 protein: CASSLPGEQFF

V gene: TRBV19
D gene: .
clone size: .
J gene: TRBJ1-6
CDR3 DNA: TGTGCCAGTAGTCTACCTTCCCCCGCTTTGGGTTCACCCCTCCACTTT
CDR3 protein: CASSLPSPALGSPLHF

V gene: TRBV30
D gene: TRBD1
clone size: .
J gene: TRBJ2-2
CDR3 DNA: TGTGCCTGGGCTACAGGGGGCCTGGGCGGGGAGCTGTTTTTT
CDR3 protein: CAWATGGLGGELFF

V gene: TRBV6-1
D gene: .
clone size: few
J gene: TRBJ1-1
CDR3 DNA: TGTGCCAGCAGTTCCATGAACACTGAAGCTTTCTTT
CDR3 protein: CASSSMNTEAFF

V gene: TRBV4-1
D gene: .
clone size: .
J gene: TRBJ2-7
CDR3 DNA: TGCGCCAGCAGCCAGAGGATCGGTCCCGGCAGGGTCTACGAGCAGTACTTC
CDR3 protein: CASSQRIGPGRVYEQYF

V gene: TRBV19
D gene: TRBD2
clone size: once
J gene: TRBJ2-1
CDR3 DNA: TGTGCCAGTAAGTCTAGCGGGACTAGCGGCAATGAGCAGTTCTTC
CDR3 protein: CASKSSGTSGNEQFF

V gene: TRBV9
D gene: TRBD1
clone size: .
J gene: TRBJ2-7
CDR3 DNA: TGTGCCAGCAGCGTAGCTAGGACAGGGGCCTCCTACGAGCAGTACTTC
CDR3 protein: CASSVARTGASYEQYF

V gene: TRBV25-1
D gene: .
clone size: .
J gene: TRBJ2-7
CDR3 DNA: TGTGCCACCGCGAGCGTATTATACGAGCAGTACTTC
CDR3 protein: CATASVLYEQYF

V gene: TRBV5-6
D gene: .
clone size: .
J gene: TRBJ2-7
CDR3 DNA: TGTGCCAGCAGACTAGGACAGATTACGAAGCAGTACTTC
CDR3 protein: CASRLGQITKQYF

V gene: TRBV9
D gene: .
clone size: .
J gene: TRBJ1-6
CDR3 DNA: TGTGCCAGCAGCGAGCGCCCTTCGGGGTCACCCCTCCACTTT
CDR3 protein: CASSERPSGSPLHF

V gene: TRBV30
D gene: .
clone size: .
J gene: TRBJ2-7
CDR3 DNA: TGTGCCTGGAGTGTAACGTCTGCCTCCTACGAGCAGTACTTC
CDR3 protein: CAWSVTSASYEQYF

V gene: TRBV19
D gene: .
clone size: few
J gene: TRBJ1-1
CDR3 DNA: TGTGCCAGTAGTACCCGTTCTGGGAACACTGAAGCTTTCTTT
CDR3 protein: CASSTRSGNTEAFF

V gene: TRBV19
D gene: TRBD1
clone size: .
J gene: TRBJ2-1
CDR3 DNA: TGTGCCAGTAGCCAGTTCGGACAGGGTTTCCACAATGAGCAGTTCTTC
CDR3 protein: CASSQFGQGFHNEQFF

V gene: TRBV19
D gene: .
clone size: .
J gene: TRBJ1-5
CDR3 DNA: TGTGCCAGTACCCGTCGTGGTCCGGTTGGCAATCAGCCCCAGCATTTT
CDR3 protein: CASTRRGPVGNQPQHF

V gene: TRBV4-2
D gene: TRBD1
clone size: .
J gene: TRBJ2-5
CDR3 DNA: TGTGCCAGCAGCCAAGATTCGAGGGGGCTGAAGACCCAGTACTTC
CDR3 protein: CASSQDSRGLKTQYF

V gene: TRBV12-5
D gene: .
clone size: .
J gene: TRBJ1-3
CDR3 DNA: TGTGCTAGTGGTTTTCTACCAGGATCTGGAAACACCATATATTTT
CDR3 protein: CASGFLPGSGNTIYF

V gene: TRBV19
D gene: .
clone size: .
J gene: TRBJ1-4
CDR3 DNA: TGTGCCAGTAGTACTCCGAGACAGGATAATGAAAAACTGTTTTTT
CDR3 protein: CASSTPRQDNEKLFF

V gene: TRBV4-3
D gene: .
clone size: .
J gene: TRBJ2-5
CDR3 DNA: TGCGCCAGCAGCCAAGATTTGACTCTGGGGGAGACCCAGTACTTC
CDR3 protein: CASSQDLTLGETQYF

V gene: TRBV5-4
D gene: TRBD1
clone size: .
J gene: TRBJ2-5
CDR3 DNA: TGTGCCAGCAGCTCTAACCTGGGCAGGGGGCTTGGGGGAGAGACCCAGTACTTC
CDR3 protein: CASSSNLGRGLGGETQYF

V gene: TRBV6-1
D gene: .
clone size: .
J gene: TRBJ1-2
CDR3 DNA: TGTGCCAGCAGTGAAGGGCAGATCTATGGCTACACCTTC
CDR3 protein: CASSEGQIYGYTF

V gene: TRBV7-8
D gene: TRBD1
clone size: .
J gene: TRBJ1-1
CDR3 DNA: TGTGCCAGCAGCCCGGGACAGCGGATTCAGGCTTTCTTT
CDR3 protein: CASSPGQRIQAFF

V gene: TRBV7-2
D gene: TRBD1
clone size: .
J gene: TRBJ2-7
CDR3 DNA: TGTGCCAGCAGCTTAGGGACAGGGGGAGAGCAGTACTTC
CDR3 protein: CASSLGTGGEQYF

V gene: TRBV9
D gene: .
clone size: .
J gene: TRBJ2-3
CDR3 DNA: TGTGCCAGCAGCTCCAGGGTCGGGGACGCGAGCACAGATACGCAGTATTTT
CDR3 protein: CASSSRVGDASTDTQYF

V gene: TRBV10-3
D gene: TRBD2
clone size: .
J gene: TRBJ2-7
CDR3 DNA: TGTGCCATCGCGGGAGCAGCCTACGAGCAGTACTTC
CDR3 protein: CAIAGAAYEQYF

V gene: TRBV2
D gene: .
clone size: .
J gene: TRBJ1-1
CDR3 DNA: TGTGCCAGCAGTGGCCCAGGTTTTGGAGCTTTCTTT
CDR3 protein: CASSGPGFGAFF

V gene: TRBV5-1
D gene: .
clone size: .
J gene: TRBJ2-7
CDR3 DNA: TGCGCCAGCAGCGCTACAGGGTCCTACGAGCAGTACTTC
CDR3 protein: CASSATGSYEQYF

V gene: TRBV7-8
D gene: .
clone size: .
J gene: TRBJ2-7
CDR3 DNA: TGTGCCAGCAGCTTACGTTTACGAGACAGCTACGAGCAGTACTTC
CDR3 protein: CASSLRLRDSYEQYF

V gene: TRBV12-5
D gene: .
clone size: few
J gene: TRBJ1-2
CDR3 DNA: TGTGCTAGTGGTTTGGGACGCGGGGCTGGCTACACCTTC
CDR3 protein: CASGLGRGAGYTF

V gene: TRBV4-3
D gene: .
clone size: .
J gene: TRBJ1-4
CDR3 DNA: TGCGCCAGCAGCCAGAAAGGGACCGTGGGGGCAACTAATGAAAAACTGTTTTTT
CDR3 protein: CASSQKGTVGATNEKLFF

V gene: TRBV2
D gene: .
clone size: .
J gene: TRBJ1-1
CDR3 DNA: TGTGCCAGCAGTGAATGGTTGAACACTGAAGCTTTCTTT
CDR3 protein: CASSEWLNTEAFF

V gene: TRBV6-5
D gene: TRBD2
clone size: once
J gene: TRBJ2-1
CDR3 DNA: TGTGCCAGCAGTTACTCGGAACTAGCGGGGGAGGTTGAGCAGTTCTTC
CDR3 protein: CASSYSELAGEVEQFF

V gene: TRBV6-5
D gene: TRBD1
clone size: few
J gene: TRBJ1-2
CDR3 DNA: TGTGCCAGCAGCCCTCCGGGACAGGGGGGCGGCTACACCTTC
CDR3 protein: CASSPPGQGGGYTF

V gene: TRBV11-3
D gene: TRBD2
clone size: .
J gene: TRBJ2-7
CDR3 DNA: TGTGCCAGCAGTACCGGGACTACCCTAGCCGAGCAGTACTTC
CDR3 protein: CASSTGTTLAEQYF

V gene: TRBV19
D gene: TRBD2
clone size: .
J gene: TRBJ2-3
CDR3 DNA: TGTGCCAGTACCCGGAGGGGACTAGCGGGGGCCCCCACAGATACGCAGTATTTT
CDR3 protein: CASTRRGLAGAPTDTQYF

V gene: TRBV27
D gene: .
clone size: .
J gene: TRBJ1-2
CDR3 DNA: TGTGCCAGCAGTTGGGCCTCTAACTATGGCTACACCTTC
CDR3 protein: CASSWASNYGYTF

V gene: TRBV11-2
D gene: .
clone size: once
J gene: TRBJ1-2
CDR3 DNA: TGTGCCAGCAGCTTATCTAGCCAGTCCTATGGCTACACCTTC
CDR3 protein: CASSLSSQSYGYTF

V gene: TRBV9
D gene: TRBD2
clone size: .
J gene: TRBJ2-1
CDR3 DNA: TGTGCCAGCAGCGTAGGGAATAGCGGGGGCGGGGATGAGCAGTTCTTC
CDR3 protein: CASSVGNSGGGDEQFF

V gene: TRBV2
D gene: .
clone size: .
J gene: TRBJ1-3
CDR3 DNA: TGTGCCAGCAAGTTAGGGATTGGAAACACCATATATTTT
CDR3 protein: CASKLGIGNTIYF

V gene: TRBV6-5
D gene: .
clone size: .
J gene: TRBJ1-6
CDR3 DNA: TGTGCCAGCAGCCACCGGGGGGATTATAATTCACCCCTCCACTTT
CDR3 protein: CASSHRGDYNSPLHF

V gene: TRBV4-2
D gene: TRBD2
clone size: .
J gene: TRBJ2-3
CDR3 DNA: TGTGCCAGCAGCCTCCGAGGAGGTAGATTCCGGGGGGGAGATACGCAGTATTTT
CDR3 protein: CASSLRGGRFRGGDTQYF

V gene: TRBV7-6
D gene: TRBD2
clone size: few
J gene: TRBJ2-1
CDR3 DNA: TGTGCCAGCAGGGACGGCGGGGGGCCTTTCAATGAGCAGTTCTTC
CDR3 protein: CASRDGGGPFNEQFF

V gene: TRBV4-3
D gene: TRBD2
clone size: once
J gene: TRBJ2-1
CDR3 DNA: TGCGCCAGCAGCCAAGATCCTGCCCGGGCTAGCGGGCTCTACAATGAGCAGTTCTTC
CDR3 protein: CASSQDPARASGLYNEQFF